Sequencing of this T cell receptor beta chain was carried out in a study of control samples from healthy donors and cancer patients. This clone was seen a single time. Between the trimmed V and J ends, which lost 2 bases and 4 bases, there was a span of 4 bases. From germline, CDR1 is SGHTS and CDR2 YDEGEE. The CDR3 is 11 residues long. Produced via immunoSEQ multiplex PCR; TCRdb's table is partial and in-frame only. Of some 89,000 clones detected, roughly 86% appear once; the ten largest clones hold roughly 20%. The V and J genes are TRBV5-8 and TRBJ2-7; D gene unclear. Sequenced: blood. The clonotype originates from a man younger than 40 in good health. The chain's CDR3 is CASSFQYEQYV. CDR3 DNA sequence: TGTGCCAGCAGCTTTCAATACGAGCAGTACGTC.